The table lists the clone carrying this TCR beta chain with a few counts. Its antigen is not known. Libraries were prepared by immunoSEQ multiplex PCR; TCRdb keeps only in-frame clonotypes and omits some of them. The table includes under 20,000 clones, around 80% detected once. This record belongs to a study of PD-1 blockade in classical Hodgkin lymphoma. Study-wide results and limits: Although disease activity or prior therapy may be involved, causes of the repertoire differences remain undefined.

The V end lost 4 bases, the J end lost 6 bases, and 19 bases lay between the germline ends. Germline V gene data show CDR1 as LGHNA and CDR2 as YNFKEQ. The CDR3 loop spans 16 amino acids. Noted time point: cycle 4 day 1 (C4D1), after five to seven weeks of nivolumab. Each patient relapsed following autologous stem cell transplantation, and prior brentuximab vedotin exposure differed. The chain employs TRBV4-2 and TRBJ2-1; weak D call: TRBD2 (5 bases). Material: peripheral blood mononuclear cells (PBMCs), obtained before the fourth cycle of nivolumab. The sequence was collected from a human donor with classical Hodgkin lymphoma. Written as DNA, the CDR3 is TGTGCCAGCAGCCTCCAGACCGGGGTCGGAGTCAATGAGCAGTTCTTC. Residues: CASSLQTGVGVNEQFF.